The 20 T cell receptor beta chains listed next were all sequenced from one sample in a study of OX40 agonist ivuxolimab in advanced cancers. Sequenced by immunoSEQ multiplex PCR; TCRdb stores in-frame clones only, minus some. The sample records more than 75,000 clones, 80% to 90% being singletons. This material consisted of CD4+ or CD8+ T cells sorted from blood, taken in a trial of the OX40 agonist ivuxolimab. Receptors were obtained from an adult with an advanced solid tumor such as melanoma, head and neck, liver or kidney cancer.

This sequence joins TRBV27 and TRBJ2-7, with D possibly TRBD1 on 6 matching bases. Trimming took off 5 bases at V and 3 bases at J, with 11 bases between the two ends. The V gene's germline CDR1 is MNHEY and CDR2 SMNVEV (reference sequence). The CDR3 has 13 amino acids. The CDR3 region is CASSTGTNYEQYF. CDR3 nucleotide sequence: TGTGCCAGCAGTACCGGGACAAACTACGAGCAGTACTTC.

The chain is built from TRBV9 and TRBJ2-2; TRBD2 matches at 8 bases. The germline gives CDR1 SGDLS, CDR2 YYNGEE. This CDR3 region has 20 residues. Losses at the gene ends were 5 bases for V and 7 bases for J; bases not matched to a gene: 25. CDR3 protein: CASSFRLAAGTRIDNGELFF. The DNA of the CDR3 is TGTGCCAGCAGTTTCCGCCTGGCAGCCGGGACTAGGATCGACAACGGGGAGCTGTTTTTT.

The chain recombines TRBV4-2 with TRBJ2-5, with D hard to call. The J call may be incorrect, as the DNA end agrees better with TRBJ2-7. This CDR3 is built from 14 residues. Germline CDR1 LGHNA, CDR2 YNFKEQ. In DNA, the CDR3 is TGTGCCAGCAGCCACCGACCCCGTTGGGACGAGCAGTACTTC. Amino acid sequence: CASSHRPRWDEQYF.

This sequence joins TRBV5-1 and TRBJ1-6; 9 bases line up with TRBD1. V shed 5 bases, J shed 8 bases, and the junction held 5 bases outside the gene matches. Germline V gives CDR1 SGHRS, CDR2 YFSETQ. This CDR3 is built from 14 residues. CDR3 DNA sequence: TGCGCCAGCAGTTTAGGACAGGGGCATTCACCCCTCCACTTT. Translated: CASSLGQGHSPLHF.

This clone was observed a handful of times. This rearrangement joins TRBV18 to TRBJ1-1, with TRBD1 as a possible D gene (6 bases). The CDR3 spans 14 residues. Trimming left V 5 bases short and J 5 bases short, with 15 bases between. The germline gives CDR1 KGHSH, CDR2 LQKENI. The CDR3 region is CASSAGAPGTEAFF. CDR3 coding DNA: TGTGCCAGCTCAGCAGGGGCGCCGGGAACTGAAGCTTTCTTT.

The J gene is TRBJ1-5, the V gene TRBV6-5; D unresolved. The germline V and J ends were trimmed by 0 bases and 0 bases, with 6 bases remaining between them. The CDR3 extends over 15 amino acids. Germline CDR1 and CDR2: MNHEY and SVGAGI. The CDR3 reads CASSYSWDSNQPQHF. The DNA of the CDR3 is TGTGCCAGCAGTTACTCGTGGGATAGCAATCAGCCCCAGCATTTT.

The rearrangement joins TRBV27 to TRBJ2-1; D may correspond to TRBD1 or TRBD2 (5 bases each). Deletions cut 5 bases from V and 0 bases from J, with 20 bases between. CDR1 and CDR2 from the germline V gene are MNHEY and SMNVEV (reference sequence). This CDR3 has 18 residues. For the CDR3, the DNA is TGTGCCAGCAGTCCAAGGGGTCTGGGACCCGGCTCCTACAATGAGCAGTTCTTC. Protein: CASSPRGLGPGSYNEQFF.

This clone was observed at least ten times. The gene calls are TRBV9 and TRBJ1-3, with D hard to call. The CDR3 loop spans 16 amino acids. Per the germline V gene, CDR1 is SGDLS and CDR2 is YYNGEE. V was clipped by 2 bases and J by 0 bases, with 12 bases between them. The CDR3 nucleotides are TGTGCCAGCAGCGTTCTCGCCGGGAGCTCTGGAAACACCATATATTTT. Translated, it gives CASSVLAGSSGNTIYF.

The CDR3 is CASSESTSYTQYF. The CDR3, as DNA: TGCGCCAGCAGTGAGTCAACCAGCTATACGCAGTATTTT. The chain joins TRBV10-1 to TRBJ2-3; D remains unclear. Trimming stripped 0 bases from V and 7 bases from J, with 8 bases between. The CDR3 is made up of 13 amino acids. The V gene's germline CDR1 is WNHNN and CDR2 SYGVQD (reference sequence).

The chain links TRBV4-3 to TRBJ1-5; tentative D call: TRBD1 (5 bases). The V end lost 0 bases, the J end lost 7 bases, and 13 bases lay between the germline ends. The CDR3 extends over 15 amino acids. CDR1 and CDR2 (germline): LGHNA, YSLEER. In DNA form, the CDR3 reads TGCGCCAGCAGCCAAGATAGCCAGGGAAGCCAGCCCCAGCATTTT. Amino acids: CASSQDSQGSQPQHF.

Written as DNA, the CDR3 is TGTGCCAGCAGCACCGGACAGGCGATCTCTGGAAACACCATATATTTT. This gives the protein CASSTGQAISGNTIYF. The rearrangement joins TRBV28 to TRBJ1-3; 7 bases map to TRBD1. The CDR3 consists of 16 residues. Germline-derived CDR1 and CDR2 are MDHEN and SYDVKM. With V trimmed by 6 bases and J by 0 bases, 8 bases remained unmatched.

The table lists this clone with a count of one. The rearrangement links TRBV7-6 to TRBJ1-5, with D unclear. Trimming pared 2 bases from V and 4 bases from J, leaving 9 bases between. Germline lookup yields CDR1 SGHVS and CDR2 FNYEAQ. This CDR3 is built from 14 residues. The CDR3 region has the DNA TGTGCCAGCAGCTTATCATCAGAAAATCAGCCCCAGCATTTT. Its translation is CASSLSSENQPQHF.

The chain has TRBV2 and TRBJ1-2; D is possibly TRBD1 (5 bases). With 11 bases removed from V and 5 bases from J, the gap between germline ends came to 18 bases. This CDR3 spans 13 amino acids. Germline V lookup: CDR1 SNHLY, CDR2 FYNNEI. The CDR3 protein is CAPGTDRTYGYTF. DNA of the CDR3: TGTGCCCCTGGGACGGATCGAACTTATGGCTACACCTTC. The complete variable domain, with remaining parts taken from reference TRBV2 and TRBJ1-2, reads EPEVTQTPSHQVTQMGQEVILRCVPISNHLYFYWYRQILGQKVEFLVSFYNNEISEKSEIFDDQFSVERPDGSNFTLKIRSTKLEDSAMYFCAPGTDRTYGYTFGSGTRLTVV.

V is TRBV4-1 and J is TRBJ2-6; D call uncertain. V lost 0 bases and J lost 0, with 12 bases in between. The CDR3 contains 18 residues. Germline CDR1 and CDR2: MGHRA and YSYEKL. CDR3 protein: CASSQDRQSSSGANVLTF. The CDR3 coding sequence is TGCGCCAGCAGCCAAGATCGGCAGTCTAGCTCTGGGGCCAACGTCCTGACTTTC.

The V and J genes are TRBV9 and TRBJ1-6; 7 bases agree with TRBD1. CDR1 is SGDLS and CDR2 is YYNGEE in the germline V gene. Trimming took 3 bases from V and 9 from J; bases not matched to a gene: 9. The CDR3 contains 15 residues. The CDR3 is CASSGSGTVGSPLHF. CDR3 in DNA: TGTGCCAGCAGCGGAAGCGGGACAGTTGGTTCACCCCTCCACTTT. The whole variable domain, remainder taken from reference TRBV9 and TRBJ1-6, is DSGVTQTPKHLITATGQRVTLRCSPRSGDLSVYWYQQSLDQGLQFLIQYYNGEERAKGNILERFSAQQFPDLHSELNLSSLELGDSALYFCASSGSGTVGSPLHFGNGTRLTVT.

This chain uses TRBV7-2 with TRBJ2-7; no reliable D call. Per germline, CDR1 SGHTA and CDR2 FQGNSA. This CDR3 is 13 amino acids long. Between the trimmed V and J ends, which lost 3 bases and 1 base, there was a span of 7 bases. The CDR3 here is CASSFYISYEQYV. CDR3 bases: TGTGCCAGCAGCTTTTATATTTCCTACGAGCAGTACGTC.

This rearrangement joins TRBV5-6 to TRBJ2-3, with D possibly called TRBD1 or TRBD2 (5 bases each). V lost 6 bases and J 0 bases, leaving 11 bases between the germline ends. Germline CDR1 SGHDT, CDR2 YYEEEE. The CDR3 length is 14 residues. CDR3 sequence: CASKGRVSTDTQYF. Written as DNA, the CDR3 is TGTGCCAGCAAGGGGCGGGTCAGCACAGATACGCAGTATTTT.

This chain links TRBV5-6 with TRBJ2-7, with 7 positions matching TRBD2. The CDR3 loop spans 11 amino acids. The ends lost 3 bases at V and 6 bases at J; junction bases unmatched: 0. The germline CDR1 and CDR2 sequences are SGHDT and YYEEEE. In DNA form, the CDR3 reads TGTGCCAGCAGCTGGGGGGGCGAGCAGTACGTC. It encodes CASSWGGEQYV.

This clone was observed once. The CDR3 DNA reads TGTGCCAGCAGTTCCACAGGACAGGCCTTGCGTCAGCCCCAGCATTTT. It yields the protein CASSSTGQALRQPQHF. The V call is TRBV6-6, the J call TRBJ1-5, with 7 bases aligning to TRBD1. Germline CDR1 reads MNHNY; CDR2 reads SVGAGI (reference sequence). Trimming took 4 bases from V and 6 from J; bases not matched to a gene: 12. The CDR3 has 16 residues.

The J gene is TRBJ1-2, the V gene TRBV5-6; 7 positions agree with TRBD1. This CDR3 has 16 amino acids. Germline V lookup: CDR1 SGHDT, CDR2 YYEEEE. V trimming: 1 base; J trimming: 2 bases; junction bases outside the gene matches: 8. CDR3 nucleotides: TGTGCCAGCAGCTTGAGGACAGGTGCAGGGAACTATGGCTACACCTTC. Translation: CASSLRTGAGNYGYTF.